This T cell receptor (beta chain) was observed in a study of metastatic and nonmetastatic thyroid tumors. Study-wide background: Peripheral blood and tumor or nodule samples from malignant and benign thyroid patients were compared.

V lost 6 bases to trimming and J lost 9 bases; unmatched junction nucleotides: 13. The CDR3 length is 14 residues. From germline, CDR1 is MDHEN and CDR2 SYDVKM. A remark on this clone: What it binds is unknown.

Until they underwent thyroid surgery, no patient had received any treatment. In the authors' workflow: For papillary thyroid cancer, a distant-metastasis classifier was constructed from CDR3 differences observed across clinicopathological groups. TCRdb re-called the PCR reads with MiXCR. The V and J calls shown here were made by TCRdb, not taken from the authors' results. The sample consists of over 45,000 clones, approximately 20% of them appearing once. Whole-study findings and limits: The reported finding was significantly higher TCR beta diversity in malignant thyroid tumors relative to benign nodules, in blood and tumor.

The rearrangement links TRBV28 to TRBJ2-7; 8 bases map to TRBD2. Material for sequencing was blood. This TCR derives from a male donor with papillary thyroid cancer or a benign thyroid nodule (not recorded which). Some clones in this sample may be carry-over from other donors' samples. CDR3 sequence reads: CASSVEAGDAGQYF. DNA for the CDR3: TGTGCCAGCAGCGTGGAAGCGGGAGATGCCGGGCAGTACTTC.